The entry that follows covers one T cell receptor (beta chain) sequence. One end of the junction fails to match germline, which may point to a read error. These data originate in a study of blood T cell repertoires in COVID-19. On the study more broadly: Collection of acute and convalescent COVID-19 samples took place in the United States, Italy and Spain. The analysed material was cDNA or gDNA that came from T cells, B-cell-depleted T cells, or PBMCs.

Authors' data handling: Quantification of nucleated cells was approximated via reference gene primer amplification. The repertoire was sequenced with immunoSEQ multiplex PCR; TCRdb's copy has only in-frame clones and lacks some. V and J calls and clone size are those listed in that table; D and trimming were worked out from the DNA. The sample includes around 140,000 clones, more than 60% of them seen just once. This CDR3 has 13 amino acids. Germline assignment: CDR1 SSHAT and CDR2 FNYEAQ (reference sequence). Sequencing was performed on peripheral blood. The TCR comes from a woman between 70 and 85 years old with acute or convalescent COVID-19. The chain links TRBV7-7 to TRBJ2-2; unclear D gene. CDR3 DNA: TGTGCTAGCAGCTTTAACGCGATTAGCCAGATGTTTTTT. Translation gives CASSFNAISQMFF.